This T cell receptor (beta chain) was documented in a study of blood T cell repertoires in COVID-19. Study-wide context: PBMCs, B-cell-depleted T cells, or T cells were the source of the cDNA or gDNA that made up the material.

While infection was still active, Seattle patients were enrolled and then followed longitudinally. J lost 4 bases, V lost 4 bases, and 7 bases had no gene match. In germline, CDR1 is SGHTA, CDR2 FQGNSA. The CDR3 covers 16 residues. Under the authors' procedure: Estimation of nucleated cell counts was performed using reference gene primer amplification. Clones were read by immunoSEQ multiplex PCR, and TCRdb kept only the in-frame ones, dropping some. V, J and clone size are taken as reported in that table, and D and trimming were inferred from the DNA itself. This table has over 200,000 clones, about 90% appearing once.

The sample was peripheral blood. This chain connects TRBV7-2 to TRBJ1-4; 9 nucleotides align to TRBD1. This sequence was found in a man in his sixties with COVID-19, enrolled during active disease. The CDR3 is CASSYQTGGGNEKLFF. The CDR3, as DNA: TGTGCCAGCAGCTACCAGACAGGGGGGGGTAATGAAAAACTGTTTTTT.